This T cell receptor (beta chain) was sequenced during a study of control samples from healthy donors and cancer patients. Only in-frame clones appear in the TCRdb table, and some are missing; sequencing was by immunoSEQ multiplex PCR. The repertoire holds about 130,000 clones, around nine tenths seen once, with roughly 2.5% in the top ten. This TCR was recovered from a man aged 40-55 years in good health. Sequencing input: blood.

CDR3 loop: CASASSGTVNTEAFF. CDR3 nucleotides: TGTGCCAGCGCGTCGTCCGGGACAGTGAACACTGAAGCTTTCTTT. V is TRBV11-3 and J is TRBJ1-1, with 7 bases that match TRBD1. The V gene end was trimmed by 8 bases and the J gene end by 0 bases; junction bases not matched to a gene: 9. The CDR3 contains 15 residues. Germline values: CDR1 SGHNT, CDR2 YENEEA.